This record concerns one T cell receptor (beta chain) sequence. This specimen belongs to a study of blood T cell repertoires in COVID-19. Whole-study context: Sites across the United States, Italy and Spain contributed samples from acute and convalescent COVID-19. T cells, B-cell-depleted T cells, or PBMCs provided the cDNA or gDNA that served as material.

Authors' methods: Researchers report that nucleated cell counts were estimated from reference gene primer amplification. Sequencing was performed with immunoSEQ multiplex PCR; in TCRdb, only in-frame clones are kept and a portion is missing. D and trimming come from the DNA, and the V and J calls and clone size come from that table. This table holds some 170,000 clones, around nine tenths found once. Sequenced sample: peripheral blood. This TCR was recovered from a woman aged 70-85 years with COVID-19, enrolled during active disease.

CDR3 DNA sequence: TGTGCCAGCAGCCAATCCCGTAACTATGGCTACACCTTC. It specifies CASSQSRNYGYTF. V is TRBV3-1 (or the pseudogene TRBV3-2) and J is TRBJ1-2; D not certain. The CDR3 extends over 13 amino acids. The ends were cut back, 2 bases at V and 1 base at J, with 5 bases in the middle. From germline, CDR1 is LGHDT and CDR2 YNNKEL (reference sequence).